The 5 T cell receptor beta chains below were found in one sample sequenced in a study of cytomegalovirus exposure and HLA in healthy donors. The method was immunoSEQ multiplex PCR; TCRdb's version includes in-frame clones alone and lacks a portion of them. The sample lists 150,000 to 200,000 clones, around 81% occurring once. Sequencing used PBMCs. Every receptor here comes from a man aged 25 to 40 in good health and CMV-seropositive.

This rearrangement joins TRBV7-8 to TRBJ2-7, with 8 bases identical to TRBD2. Per the germline V gene, CDR1 is SGHVS and CDR2 is FQNEAQ. The CDR3 contains 16 residues. The V gene end was trimmed by 4 bases and the J gene end by 2 bases; junction bases not matched to a gene: 10. The DNA of the CDR3 is TGTGCCAGCAGCTCCCAGGGAGCGGGGGAAACCTACGAGCAGTACTTC. This sequence encodes CASSSQGAGETYEQYF.

This chain joins TRBV2 and TRBJ2-7, with 7 nucleotides matching TRBD1. The V gene end was trimmed by 5 bases and the J gene end by 2 bases; junction bases not matched to a gene: 12. CDR1 and CDR2 (germline): SNHLY, FYNNEI. The CDR3 has 16 residues. The CDR3 loop reads CASSPILTGAAYEQYF. The DNA for the CDR3 is TGTGCCAGCAGTCCTATCTTAACAGGGGCCGCCTACGAGCAGTACTTC.

V is TRBV6-5 and J is TRBJ2-7; 7 bases line up with TRBD2. This CDR3 is 15 amino acids long. CDR1 and CDR2 from the germline V gene are MNHEY and SVGAGI. J was trimmed by 6 bases and V by 6 bases; bases with no gene match: 14. CDR3 coding DNA: TGTGCCAGCAGCCCGAGCGGGGAGGCCCTCTCCGAGCAGTACTTC. Its protein product is CASSPSGEALSEQYF.

This chain connects TRBV6-5 to TRBJ2-1, with TRBD2 matching 15 bases. V shed 10 bases and J 8 bases; nucleotides not matched to a gene: 3. The CDR3 is 13 amino acids. Germline assignment: CDR1 MNHEY and CDR2 SVGAGI. The CDR3 coding sequence is TGTGCCACTCGGACTAGCGGGGGGGATGAGCAGTTCTTC. Translated: CATRTSGGDEQFF.

V usage is TRBV5-6 and J usage is TRBJ1-3; no reliable D call. CDR3 length: 15 amino acids. Trimming stripped 0 bases from V and 0 bases from J, with 7 bases between. Germline CDR1 and CDR2: SGHDT and YYEEEE. The DNA of the CDR3 is TGTGCCAGCAGCTTGGAACCTAACTCTGGAAACACCATATATTTT. Translated: CASSLEPNSGNTIYF.